The rows below give T cell receptor beta chains drawn from one sample of a study of T cell responses to AZD1222 COVID-19 vaccine. Profiled with immunoSEQ multiplex PCR; TCRdb holds only in-frame clones, not every one. The table includes approximately 70,000 clones, roughly 89% detected once. Sequences were derived from peripheral blood, sampled on day 0 of AZD1222 vaccination. These receptors originate from an adult in good health. Each CDR3 is given with its conserved first and last residue. Fields, in order: V gene, D gene, J gene, CDR3 protein. D genes are given only for firm matches.

>TRBV6-2/TRBV6-3|TRBD1|TRBJ2-1
CASSPRTGWREQFF
>TRBV28|-|TRBJ2-1
CASNSGQNNNEQFF
>TRBV10-3|-|TRBJ1-2
CAISESSGYTF
>TRBV27|-|TRBJ1-2
CASSSPGKRLGGYTF
>TRBV28|-|TRBJ1-1
CASSLRGTSDTEAFF
>TRBV7-2|-|TRBJ2-2
CASCTSRSTGELFF
>TRBV6-4|TRBD2|TRBJ2-5
CASSDGTSGPKLPEETQYF
>TRBV7-9|TRBD1|TRBJ1-2
CASSDAGTGYGYTF
>TRBV14|TRBD1|TRBJ1-5
CASRTTGQGLGRNQPQHF
>TRBV30|-|TRBJ2-5
CAWSATHETQYF
>TRBV9|TRBD1|TRBJ1-3
CASSVRQGASGNTIYF
>TRBV28|-|TRBJ2-3
CASSFKLLADTQYF
>TRBV19|TRBD1|TRBJ2-2
CASRLGGGTGELFF
>TRBV9|TRBD2|TRBJ2-1
CASSKRTAGSSYNEQFF
>TRBV28|-|TRBJ2-7
CASRPPGLAYEQYF
>TRBV12-3/TRBV12-4|TRBD1|TRBJ1-2
CASRGQSYGYTF
>TRBV19|-|TRBJ1-4
CASRTATNEKLFF
>TRBV25-1|TRBD1|TRBJ2-2
CASSDYRGRSIGELFF
>TRBV2|TRBD1|TRBJ1-1
CASSAQGVAFF
>TRBV10-1|-|TRBJ2-1
CASSEPGSRGNEQFF
>TRBV24-1|TRBD1|TRBJ1-1
CATSDEGANTEAFF
>TRBV6-1|TRBD1|TRBJ1-6
CASSEAGGFGSPLHF
>TRBV19|TRBD1|TRBJ1-1
CASSIGTGDEAFF
>TRBV7-2|TRBD2|TRBJ2-2
CASSGLAGVRTGELFF
>TRBV3-1/TRBV3-2|-|TRBJ1-6
CASSQYPGMDSPLHF
>TRBV2|-|TRBJ2-5
CASSVTRQETQYF
>TRBV3-1/TRBV3-2|-|TRBJ2-1
CASSSGIRDGDEQFF
>TRBV18|-|TRBJ2-1
CASSPQASYNEQFF
>TRBV28|TRBD1|TRBJ1-2
CASSPSPGQINYGYTF
>TRBV29-1|-|TRBJ2-7
CSAVVDEQYF
>TRBV9|-|TRBJ2-1
CASSVGSRSNEQFF
>TRBV27|-|TRBJ2-2
CASSPGQNTGELFF
>TRBV9|-|TRBJ1-5
CASSRGVGMGNQPQHF
>TRBV18|-|TRBJ1-3
CASSPGQNSGNTIYF
>TRBV7-2|-|TRBJ2-4
CASSLESRSNIQYF
>TRBV24-1|-|TRBJ1-3
CATSSLGAGNTIYF
>TRBV28|-|TRBJ2-7
CASSRRENFGEQYF
>TRBV27|TRBD1|TRBJ2-7
CASSLSGGTGFYEQYF
>TRBV6-5|TRBD1|TRBJ1-1
CASIPGQGNTEAFF
>TRBV25-1|-|TRBJ1-1
CASSLGGDTEAFF
>TRBV4-1|-|TRBJ2-7
CASSQAPGGSGYEQYF